The rows below give T cell receptor beta chains drawn from one sample of a study of T-cell memory formation after mild COVID-19. TCRdb fed the 5' RACE reads into MiXCR, producing one record per CDR3 protein. The sample has approximately 300,000 distinct CDR3 sequences, 7.5% to 9.5% seen once. Source material: PBMCs or a T cell subset sorted from them (not recorded which). The receptors originated from a young man who had mild COVID-19 (a few samples of this study predate the infection). Cell type and time point are not known. The CDR3 runs from the conserved cysteine through the conserved F or W. D genes are given only for firm matches. Some rows have no size entry. The others give once, few or many, or a class for an expanded clone.

TRBV4-2,few,TRBD1,TRBJ1-2,CASSQDPTGIYGYTF,TGTGCCAGCAGCCAAGATCCGACAGGGATCTATGGCTACACCTTC
TRBV11-2,.,.,TRBJ2-3,CASSPAGMTTDTQYF,TGTGCCAGCAGCCCTGCGGGCATGACCACAGATACGCAGTATTTT
TRBV25-1,few,TRBD2,TRBJ2-1,CASSDALLAGAYNEQFF,TGTGCCAGCAGTGATGCCCTACTAGCGGGGGCCTACAATGAGCAGTTCTTC
TRBV7-9,.,.,TRBJ1-5,CASSWDVSGNQPQHF,TGTGCCAGCAGCTGGGACGTGTCTGGCAATCAGCCCCAGCATTTT
TRBV6-2/TRBV6-3,.,TRBD1,TRBJ2-1,CASSYFLGQGWGEQFF,TGTGCCAGCAGTTACTTCTTGGGACAGGGTTGGGGTGAGCAGTTCTTC
TRBV7-9,.,.,TRBJ2-1,CASSFFGGPSYNEQFF,TGTGCCAGCAGCTTTTTCGGGGGGCCCTCCTACAATGAGCAGTTCTTC
TRBV24-1,.,.,TRBJ1-3,CATSAGRPHSGNTIYF,TGTGCCACCAGTGCTGGGAGGCCTCACTCTGGAAACACCATATATTTT
TRBV30,.,.,TRBJ2-3,CAWNRPTDTQYF,TGTGCCTGGAACCGACCCACAGATACGCAGTATTTT
TRBV9,.,TRBD2,TRBJ2-1,CASSVGSGGDNEQFF,TGTGCCAGCAGCGTAGGTAGCGGGGGGGACAATGAGCAGTTCTTC
TRBV3-1,many,TRBD2,TRBJ2-1,CASSQDIRETSEFYNEQFF,TGTGCCAGCAGCCAAGATATCAGGGAGACTAGCGAGTTCTACAATGAGCAGTTCTTC
TRBV12-3/TRBV12-4,many,.,TRBJ1-1,CASSMSGTVEAFF,TGTGCCAGCAGTATGAGTGGGACCGTTGAAGCTTTCTTT